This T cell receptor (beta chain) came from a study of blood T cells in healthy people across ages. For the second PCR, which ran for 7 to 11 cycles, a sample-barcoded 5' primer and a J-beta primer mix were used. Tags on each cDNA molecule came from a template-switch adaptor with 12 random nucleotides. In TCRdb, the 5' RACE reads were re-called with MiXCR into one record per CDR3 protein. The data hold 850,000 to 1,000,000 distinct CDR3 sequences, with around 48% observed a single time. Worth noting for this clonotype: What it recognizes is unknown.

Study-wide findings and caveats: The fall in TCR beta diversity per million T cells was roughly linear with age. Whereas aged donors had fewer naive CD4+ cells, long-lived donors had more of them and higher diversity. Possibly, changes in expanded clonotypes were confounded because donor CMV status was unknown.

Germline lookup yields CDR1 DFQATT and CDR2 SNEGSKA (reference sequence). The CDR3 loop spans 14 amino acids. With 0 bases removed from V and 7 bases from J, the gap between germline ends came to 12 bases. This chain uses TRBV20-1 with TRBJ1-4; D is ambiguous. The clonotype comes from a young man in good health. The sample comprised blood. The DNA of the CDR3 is TGCAGTGCTAGAGATCTGCGGGTAGCTGAAAAACTGTTTTTT. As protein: CSARDLRVAEKLFF.